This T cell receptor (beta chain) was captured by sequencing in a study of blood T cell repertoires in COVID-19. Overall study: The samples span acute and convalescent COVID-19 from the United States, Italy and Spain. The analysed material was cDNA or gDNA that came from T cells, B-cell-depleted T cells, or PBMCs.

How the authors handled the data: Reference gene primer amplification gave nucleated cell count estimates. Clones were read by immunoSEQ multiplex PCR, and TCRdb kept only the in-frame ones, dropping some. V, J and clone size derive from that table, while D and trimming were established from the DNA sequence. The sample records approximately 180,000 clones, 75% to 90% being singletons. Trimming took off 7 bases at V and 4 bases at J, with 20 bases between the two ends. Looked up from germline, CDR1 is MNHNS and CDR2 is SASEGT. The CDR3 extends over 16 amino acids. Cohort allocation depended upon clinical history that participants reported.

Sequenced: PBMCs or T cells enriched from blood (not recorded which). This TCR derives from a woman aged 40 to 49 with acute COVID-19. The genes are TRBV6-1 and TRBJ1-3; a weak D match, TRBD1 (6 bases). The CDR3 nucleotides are TGTGCCAGCACTGAGGGGGAGCTCGGGAGAGGAAACACCATATATTTT. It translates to CASTEGELGRGNTIYF.